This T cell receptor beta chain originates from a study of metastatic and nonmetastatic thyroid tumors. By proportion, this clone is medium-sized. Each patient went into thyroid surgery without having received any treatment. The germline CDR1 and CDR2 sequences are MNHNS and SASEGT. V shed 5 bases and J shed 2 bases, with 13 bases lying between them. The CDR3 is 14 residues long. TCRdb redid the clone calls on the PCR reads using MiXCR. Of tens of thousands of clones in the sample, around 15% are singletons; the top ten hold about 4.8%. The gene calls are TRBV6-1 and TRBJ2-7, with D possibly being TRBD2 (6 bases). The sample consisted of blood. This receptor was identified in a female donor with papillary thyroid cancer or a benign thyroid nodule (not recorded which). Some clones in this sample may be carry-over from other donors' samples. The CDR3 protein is CASSSGTFPYEQYF. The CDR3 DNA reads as TGTGCCAGCAGTTCGGGGACTTTCCCCTACGAGCAGTACTTC.